This TCR beta chain was observed in a study of shared clonotypes between healthy human individuals. Whole-study findings and limits: Depth was large, yet rarefaction showed that sorted-subset sequencing was incomplete. Represented genetic and exposure-history diversity was restricted by having few donors.

Donors, without exception, were Caucasian adults residing in Nashville, Tennessee. Both subsets, CD45RA+ naive and CD45RA-negative memory, were split from the CD4+ cells. CDR1 GTSNPN and CDR2 SVGIG come from the germline V gene (reference sequence). The length of the CDR3 is 13 residues. V dropped 3 bases and J dropped 5; count of bases not matched to a gene: 5. As for this clone: Its antigen remains unknown.

Generated by immunoSEQ multiplex PCR, the TCRdb table keeps only in-frame clones and is missing some. The sample lists approximately 2.1 million clones, approximately 95% seen once, with 0.39% in the top ten. Specimen: naive CD4+ T cells from PBMCs. Subset reported: CD45RA+ positively selected. V and J are TRBV30 and TRBJ2-7; 9 bases fit TRBD1. The receptor was derived from a man aged 18 to 29 in good health. Some clones in this sample may be carry-over from other donors' samples. CDR3 sequence (DNA): TGTGCCTGGAGGTGGGGACAGGGCCACGAGCAGTACTTC. Translated: CAWRWGQGHEQYF. The entire variable domain, with the rest obtained from reference TRBV30 and TRBJ2-7, is as follows: SQTIHQWPATLVQPVGSPLSLECTVEGTSNPNLYWYRQAAGRGLQLLFYSVGIGQISSEVPQNLSASRPQDRQFILSSKKLLLSDSGFYLCAWRWGQGHEQYFGPGTRLTVT.